A single sample is the source of the 11 T cell receptor beta chains below, sequenced in a study of blood T cell repertoires in COVID-19. Method: immunoSEQ multiplex PCR; TCRdb's copy keeps in-frame clones and lacks some. The sample carries around 92,000 clones, 86% recorded once. The material sequenced was peripheral blood. The origin of the receptors is a human donor in a cohort sampled during active COVID-19.

The J gene is TRBJ1-2, the V gene TRBV7-2; 10 bases match TRBD1. In germline, CDR1 is SGHTA, CDR2 FQGNSA. CDR3 length: 16 residues. Germline trimming cut 6 bases from V and 7 bases from J; bases unmatched to any gene: 14. CDR3 sequence: CASSLSGTGVRSGYTF. The CDR3 region has the DNA TGTGCCAGCAGTTTAAGCGGGACAGGGGTAAGGAGTGGCTACACCTTC.

This clone has just one count. V and J are TRBV28 and TRBJ2-1, with TRBD2 identical over 8 bases. The CDR3 has 14 residues. The germline V gene has CDR1 MDHEN and CDR2 SYDVKM. V dropped 6 bases and J dropped 6; count of bases not matched to a gene: 7. The CDR3 bases are TGTGCCAGCAGATCCTCACTAGCGGCCAATGAGCAGTTCTTC. Residues: CASRSSLAANEQFF. Filled out from reference TRBV28 and TRBJ2-1, the complete variable domain reads DVKVTQSSRYLVKRTGEKVFLECVQDMDHENMFWYRQDPGLGLRLIYFSYDVKMKEKGDIPEGYSVSREKKERFSLILESASTNQTSMYLCASRSSLAANEQFFGPGTRLTVL.

The V gene is TRBV6-6, the J gene TRBJ1-4, with D unclear. Germline assignment: CDR1 MNHNY and CDR2 SVGAGI (reference sequence). With 2 bases removed from V and 8 bases from J, the gap between germline ends came to 6 bases. The CDR3 sequence is 12 residues long. The CDR3 region is CASSYTGEKLFF. In DNA form, the CDR3 reads TGTGCCAGCAGTTACACGGGGGAAAAACTGTTTTTT.

The V and J genes are TRBV6-5 and TRBJ2-1; a weak D match, TRBD2 (7 bases). There are 14 residues in the CDR3. V was cut by 8 bases and J by 0 bases, with 11 bases left in between. Germline V CDR1 and CDR2: MNHEY, SVGAGI. The CDR3 loop reads CASPRGASYNEQFF. The CDR3 DNA is TGTGCCAGCCCCCGGGGGGCCTCCTACAATGAGCAGTTCTTC.

The chain uses TRBV19 and TRBJ2-1; TRBD2 matches 9 bases. V shed 2 bases, J shed 5 bases, and the junction held 4 bases outside the gene matches. Germline values: CDR1 LNHDA, CDR2 SQIVND (reference sequence). The CDR3 covers 15 residues. The CDR3: CASSIMSGRNNEQFF. CDR3 coding DNA: TGTGCCAGTAGTATAATGAGCGGGAGGAACAATGAGCAGTTCTTC.

This chain links TRBV12-5 with TRBJ1-5; 8 bases align to TRBD1. CDR1 is LGHNT and CDR2 is FRNRAP in the germline V gene. V dropped 5 bases and J dropped 0; count of bases not matched to a gene: 6. This CDR3 spans 16 amino acids. In nucleotides, the CDR3 is TGTGCTAGTGGTGGCGGGACAGGTAATAGCAATCAGCCCCAGCATTTT. Residues: CASGGGTGNSNQPQHF.

Regarding this clone: This CDR3 is also generated by other DNA sequences in the sample. The chain employs TRBV5-1 and TRBJ2-3, with 8 nucleotides matching TRBD2. The V and J ends lost 0 bases and 3 bases, in that order; junction bases with no gene match: 3. The germline gives CDR1 SGHRS, CDR2 YFSETQ. This CDR3 has 15 residues. The CDR3 spells CASSLERGPTDTQYF. CDR3 bases: TGCGCCAGCAGCTTGGAGCGGGGGCCTACAGATACGCAGTATTTT.

J is TRBJ2-1 and V is TRBV7-2; 7 nucleotides align to TRBD2. The V segment lost 3 bases and the J segment 6 bases; nucleotides outside the gene matches: 8. The CDR3 contains 15 residues. Germline V gene lookup returns CDR1 SGHTA and CDR2 FQGNSA. The CDR3 region has the DNA TGTGCCAGCAGCTTTGGGTGGACTAGGGGCAATGAGCAGTTCTTC. Amino acids: CASSFGWTRGNEQFF.

The V call is TRBV7-2, the J call TRBJ2-2, with 7 nucleotides matching TRBD2. This CDR3 comprises 15 residues. J was trimmed by 6 bases and V by 0 bases; bases with no gene match: 4. The germline CDR1 and CDR2 sequences are SGHTA and FQGNSA. CDR3 in amino acids: CASSLAQGGSGELFF. The DNA for the CDR3 is TGTGCCAGCAGCTTAGCGCAGGGAGGGTCCGGGGAGCTGTTTTTT.

The rearrangement links TRBV5-6 to TRBJ2-3; 16 bases fit TRBD2. This CDR3 spans 18 amino acids. Germline CDR1 SGHDT, CDR2 YYEEEE. The junction had 10 bases not matched to a gene; V was cut back by 4 bases and J by 5 bases. CDR3 nucleotides: TGTGCCAGCAGCCACCTCGGGACTAGCGGGGGGGGAAGAGATACGCAGTATTTT. As protein: CASSHLGTSGGGRDTQYF. The whole variable domain, remainder taken from reference TRBV5-6 and TRBJ2-3, is DAGVTQSPTHLIKTRGQQVTLRCSPKSGHDTVSWYQQALGQGPQFIFQYYEEEERQRGNFPDRFSGHQFPNYSSELNVNALLLGDSALYLCASSHLGTSGGGRDTQYFGPGTRLTVL.

The chain is built from TRBV6-2 or TRBV6-3 and TRBJ2-5, with D perhaps matching TRBD1 (5 bases). This CDR3 has 17 amino acids. Germline V CDR1 and CDR2: MNHEY, SVGEGT. V shed 7 bases and J shed 1 base, with 22 bases lying between them. DNA of the CDR3: TGTGCCAGCAACCCCCAACCAGGCAGGGCGTCCCAAGAGACCCAGTACTTC. Its translation: CASNPQPGRASQETQYF.